The clone carrying this TCR beta chain was seen a handful of times. Its antigen is unknown. The data were taken from a study of neoadjuvant anti-PD-1 for oral cavity cancer. Study-wide results and caveats: Larger post-treatment preexisting tumor clones tracked with greater tumor shrinkage.

V lost 5 bases and J lost 8, with 12 bases in between. The CDR3 loop spans 12 amino acids. Germline CDR1 is MNHEY and CDR2 is SVGAGI. Most tumor samples had roughly 4.5 ug input DNA in two replicates. The table came from immunoSEQ multiplex PCR; TCRdb's copy has only in-frame clones and leaves some out. Of under 15,000 clones listed, around two thirds are singletons. The sample consisted of tumor tissue, taken before nivolumab (anti-PD-1) treatment. This clonotype was sampled from a person aged 35-80 years with oral cavity squamous cell carcinoma. The donor label of this sample is uncertain. The genes are TRBV6-5 and TRBJ1-2; D is uncertain. In nucleotides, the CDR3 is TGTGCCAGCAGTCCTCGGGAAAGGGGCTACACCTTC. Translation gives CASSPRERGYTF.